This T cell receptor beta chain was sequenced for a study of T-cell memory formation after mild COVID-19. The study, taken as a whole, reports: Cross-reactive memory seemingly joined, as some responding clones were found in pre-infection memory. CD4+ clones that contracted lay mainly in CM and EM; CD8+ ones lay in EMRA.

The authors produced TCR alpha and TCR beta cDNA libraries with sample barcodes and UMIs by 5'RACE using constant-segment primers. TCRdb re-called the 5' RACE reads with MiXCR, one entry per CDR3 protein. The repertoire holds around 320,000 distinct CDR3 sequences, with over 25% as singletons. As concerns this clonotype: The target antigen is unknown.

The V gene's germline CDR1 is SEHNR and CDR2 FQNEAQ (reference sequence). The CDR3 runs 16 residues. The V and J ends lost 4 bases and 5 bases respectively, with 19 bases between them. The receptor's source is an adult woman who had mild COVID-19 (a few samples of this study predate the infection). Cell type and time point are not known. The chain employs TRBV7-9 and TRBJ2-3; D ambiguous. Sequencing was performed on PBMCs or a T cell subset sorted from them (not recorded which). The CDR3 loop reads CASSSPRAGPRDTQYF. Here the CDR3 DNA reads TGTGCCAGCAGCTCCCCCCGGGCCGGGCCGAGAGATACGCAGTATTTT. Based on the CDR3 plus reference TRBV7-9 and TRBJ2-3, the full variable domain is DTGVSQNPRHKITKRGQNVTFRCDPISEHNRLYWYRQTLGQGPEFLTYFQNEAQLEKSRLLSDRFSAERPKGSFSTLEIQRTEQGDSAMYLCASSSPRAGPRDTQYFGPGTRLTVL.